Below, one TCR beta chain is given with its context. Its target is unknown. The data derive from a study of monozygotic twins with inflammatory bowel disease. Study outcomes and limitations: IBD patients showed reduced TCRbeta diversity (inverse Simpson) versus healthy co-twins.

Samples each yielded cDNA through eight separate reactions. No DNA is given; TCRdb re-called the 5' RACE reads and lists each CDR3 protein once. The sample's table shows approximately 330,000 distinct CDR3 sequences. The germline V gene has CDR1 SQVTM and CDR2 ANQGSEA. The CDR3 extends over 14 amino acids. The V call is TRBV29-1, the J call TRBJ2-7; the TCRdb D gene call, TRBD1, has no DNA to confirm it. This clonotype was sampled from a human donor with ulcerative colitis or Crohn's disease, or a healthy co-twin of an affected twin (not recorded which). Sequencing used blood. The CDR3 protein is CSVEDRGGSYEQYF.